These 29 T cell receptor beta chains originate from one sample sequenced in a study of blood T cells in healthy people across ages. Using a J-beta primer mix together with a sample-barcoded 5' primer, a second PCR was run for roughly 7 to 12 cycles. TCRdb processed the 5' RACE reads anew with MiXCR; each CDR3 protein has one entry. This sample has about 1.4 million distinct CDR3 sequences, with around 59% found just once. Sample: blood. These TCRs come from a young man in good health.

The chain has TRBV11-2 and TRBJ2-3; D unclear. V gave up 4 bases and J gave up 0 bases, with 14 bases separating them. The CDR3 runs to 16 residues. CDR1 and CDR2 (germline): SGHAT, FQNNGV. The CDR3 reads CASSSFRASSTDTQYF. As DNA, the CDR3 is TGTGCCAGCAGCTCGTTCCGGGCCTCAAGCACAGATACGCAGTATTTT.

The chain carries TRBV2 and TRBJ2-3; no reliable D call. Trimming removed 1 base at V and 0 bases at J, with 8 bases between. Germline CDR1 and CDR2: SNHLY and FYNNEI. CDR3 length equals 15 residues. The CDR3 loop is CASSEDGSSTDTQYF. DNA for the CDR3: TGTGCCAGCAGTGAAGACGGCTCTAGCACAGATACGCAGTATTTT.

The chain uses TRBV20-1 and TRBJ2-1; 13 bases line up with TRBD2. Germline loops: CDR1 DFQATT, CDR2 SNEGSKA (reference sequence). Trimming at V came to 4 bases and at J to 8 bases, leaving 5 bases not matched to a gene. CDR3 length equals 14 residues. CDR3 region: CSANGLAGDYEQFF. CDR3 bases: TGCAGTGCTAATGGACTAGCGGGAGACTATGAGCAGTTCTTC.

This sequence joins TRBV4-2 and TRBJ2-4; 9 nucleotides agree with TRBD2. Judging by the DNA end, TRBJ2-7 fits better; the J call may be wrong. The germline gives CDR1 LGHNA, CDR2 YNFKEQ. This CDR3 region has 16 residues. The CDR3 DNA sequence: TGTGCCAGCAGCGACGCCGCTAGCGGGGAGTTCTACGAGCAGTACTTC. It is translated as CASSDAASGEFYEQYF.

Comments on this clonotype: One end of the junction varies from germline; a read error may be responsible. V gene TRBV9 combines with J gene TRBJ1-2; 9 bases align to TRBD1. This CDR3 contains 15 residues. The germline CDR1 and CDR2 sequences are SGDLS and YYNGEE. CDR3 amino acids: CASSATTGGVYGYTF. CDR3 coding DNA: TGTGCCAGCAGCGCAACTACAGGGGGCGTCTATGGTTACACCTTC.

The rearrangement links TRBV12-3 or TRBV12-4 to TRBJ1-2, with 8 nucleotides matching TRBD1. Trimming took 1 base from V and 4 from J; bases not matched to a gene: 8. The CDR3 loop spans 16 amino acids. CDR3 sequence (DNA): TGTGCCAGCAGTTTAGGGGGACAGGCAGGACTCTATGGCTACACCTTC. Amino acid sequence: CASSLGGQAGLYGYTF.

This clonotype has more than one count but fewer than ten. The rearrangement links TRBV5-1 to TRBJ1-2, with D maybe TRBD1 (6 bases). Germline CDR1 SGHRS, CDR2 YFSETQ. The CDR3 length is 15 residues. V lost 2 bases and J 4 bases, leaving 15 bases between the germline ends. This CDR3 reads CASSFTGSDSYGYTF. CDR3 DNA sequence: TGCGCCAGCAGCTTTACAGGGAGTGATTCCTATGGCTACACCTTC.

The J gene is TRBJ2-3, the V gene TRBV20-1, with a possible D match to TRBD2 (6 bases). The CDR3 is made up of 17 amino acids. Trimming left V 0 bases short and J 2 bases short, with 18 bases between. Germline assignment: CDR1 DFQATT and CDR2 SNEGSKA (reference sequence). CDR3: CSARDPVHRGYTDTQYF. Here the CDR3 DNA reads TGCAGTGCTAGAGACCCCGTTCACCGGGGGTACACAGATACGCAGTATTTT.

The V call is TRBV7-2, the J call TRBJ2-1; D is ambiguous. The length of the CDR3 is 12 residues. The germline V and J ends were trimmed by 4 bases and 8 bases, with 9 bases remaining between them. The germline CDR1 and CDR2 sequences are SGHTA and FQGNSA. The CDR3 loop reads CASSSIIHEQFF. CDR3 bases: TGTGCCAGCAGCTCGATTATCCATGAGCAGTTCTTC.

The rearrangement uses TRBV28 and TRBJ1-2; 7 bases map to TRBD1. This CDR3 has 15 amino acids. The V gene's germline CDR1 is MDHEN and CDR2 SYDVKM. The J segment lost 4 bases and the V segment lost 3 bases, leaving 8 bases of the junction unmatched. Written as DNA, the CDR3 is TGTGCCAGCAGTTTCAGACAGGGCAGAGGCTATGGCTACACCTTC. This sequence encodes CASSFRQGRGYGYTF.

In this sample, this clonotype turned up a few times. J is TRBJ2-5 and V is TRBV2; possible D gene TRBD2, 6 bases. Germline values: CDR1 SNHLY, CDR2 FYNNEI. Trimming stripped 6 bases from V and 0 bases from J, with 11 bases between. The CDR3 has 14 residues. The CDR3, as DNA: TGTGCCAGCAGAGACCGGGAGAACCAAGAGACCCAGTACTTC. It specifies CASRDRENQETQYF.

This clonotype was picked up a small number of times. The chain carries TRBV20-1 and TRBJ2-6; 11 bases are a match to TRBD2. CDR3 length: 15 residues. Germline CDR1 DFQATT, CDR2 SNEGSKA (reference sequence). The V and J ends lost 2 bases and 3 bases, in that order; junction bases with no gene match: 0. Written as DNA, the CDR3 is TGCAGTGCTAGACTAGCGGGGGGTGGGGCCAACGTCCTGACTTTC. It encodes CSARLAGGGANVLTF.

The rearrangement joins TRBV4-3 to TRBJ1-1; maybe TRBD1 (6 bases). Germline assignment: CDR1 LGHNA and CDR2 YSLEER. The CDR3 is 17 amino acids. V was clipped by 3 bases and J by 1 base, with 18 bases between them. In nucleotides, the CDR3 is TGCGCCAGCAGCCAGGGTCCAGTACAGGGTAGGAACACTGAAGCTTTCTTT. Translation gives CASSQGPVQGRNTEAFF.

Concerning this clonotype itself: The junction differs from germline at one of its ends, possibly a read error. The chain carries TRBV5-1 and TRBJ1-1, with a tentative D call TRBD1 (6 bases). The CDR3 is 14 residues long. Germline values: CDR1 SGHRS, CDR2 YFSETQ. The CDR3, as DNA: TGCGACAGCAGCTTGAGTCAGGGACATACTGAAGCTTTCTTT. Its translation is CDSSLSQGHTEAFF.

The chain carries TRBV10-2 and TRBJ2-7; 14 nucleotides line up with TRBD2. Trimming at V came to 2 bases and at J to 2 bases, leaving 14 bases not matched to a gene. Germline values: CDR1 WSHSY, CDR2 SAAADI. The CDR3 totals 20 residues. CDR3: CASSEPRGLAGVFLTYEQYF. Written as DNA, the CDR3 is TGCGCCAGCAGTGAGCCTAGGGGACTAGCGGGAGTCTTTTTAACCTACGAGCAGTACTTC.

The chain is built from TRBV7-9 and TRBJ1-1; 7 nucleotides align to TRBD1. Germline CDR1 is SEHNR and CDR2 is FQNEAQ (reference sequence). This CDR3 is built from 15 residues. The V segment lost 5 bases and the J segment 1 base; nucleotides outside the gene matches: 7. The CDR3 loop is CASSNRQGRNTEAFF. In DNA, the CDR3 is TGTGCCAGCAGCAACCGACAGGGACGGAACACTGAAGCTTTCTTT.

This clonotype was observed a few times. This rearrangement joins TRBV20-1 to TRBJ2-1; D gene uncertain. This CDR3 region has 10 residues. The V end lost 6 bases, the J end lost 9 bases, and 9 bases lay between the germline ends. Germline V CDR1 and CDR2: DFQATT, SNEGSKA (reference sequence). The CDR3 loop reads CSAIRREQFF. CDR3 nucleotide sequence: TGCAGTGCCATTAGGCGTGAGCAGTTCTTC.

The count of this clonotype is one. J is TRBJ1-4 and V is TRBV27; the D is unclear. The CDR3 loop spans 14 amino acids. V gave up 4 bases and J gave up 4 bases, with 10 bases separating them. The germline gives CDR1 MNHEY, CDR2 SMNVEV (reference sequence). CDR3 residues: CASSSGWGNEKLFF. The DNA for the CDR3 is TGTGCCAGCAGTTCGGGCTGGGGTAATGAAAAACTGTTTTTT.

This chain joins TRBV9 and TRBJ2-7; D is perhaps TRBD2 (6 bases). The V gene lost 4 bases and the J gene lost 5 bases, with 19 bases spanning the gap. Germline V CDR1 and CDR2: SGDLS, YYNGEE. This CDR3 has 15 amino acids. The CDR3 reads CASSSETGVGDEQYF. The CDR3 nucleotides read TGTGCCAGCAGCTCCGAGACGGGGGTGGGGGACGAGCAGTACTTC.

The chain has TRBV29-1 and TRBJ2-4; 8 bases line up with TRBD1. Germline values: CDR1 SQVTM, CDR2 ANQGSEA. The CDR3 runs 12 residues. V lost 7 bases and J lost 13; bases outside the gene matches: 12. Here the CDR3 reads CSAWTGTYKQYF. CDR3 sequence (DNA): TGCAGCGCTTGGACAGGGACCTACAAGCAGTACTTC. Variable domain in full (rest from reference TRBV29-1 and TRBJ2-4): SAVISQKPSRDICQRGTSLTIQCQVDSQVTMMFWYRQQPGQSLTLIATANQGSEATYESGFVIDKFPISRPNLTFSTLTVSNMSPEDSSIYLCSAWTGTYKQYFGAGTRLSVL.

J is TRBJ1-1 and V is TRBV11-2; TRBD1 matches 9 bases. The length of the CDR3 is 15 residues. The germline CDR1 and CDR2 sequences are SGHAT and FQNNGV. The ends lost 5 bases at V and 1 base at J; junction bases unmatched: 5. Here the CDR3 reads CASSQDRGWNTEAFF. Written as DNA, the CDR3 is TGTGCCAGCAGCCAGGACAGGGGATGGAACACTGAAGCTTTCTTT.

The chain employs TRBV5-1 and TRBJ1-1; 10 bases map to TRBD1. V was clipped by 6 bases and J by 7 bases; unmatched bases: 9. Germline V gene lookup returns CDR1 SGHRS and CDR2 YFSETQ. This CDR3 spans 14 amino acids. This CDR3 reads CASTADRTGGEAFF. The CDR3 DNA sequence: TGCGCCAGCACAGCGGACCGGACAGGGGGTGAAGCTTTCTTT.

In its sample, this clonotype was seen a few times. The chain recombines TRBV6-5 with TRBJ1-5, with 10 bases identical to TRBD1. This CDR3 is built from 15 residues. CDR1 MNHEY and CDR2 SVGAGI come from the germline V gene. J gave up 7 bases and V 6 bases, and 9 bases lay outside the gene matches. The CDR3, as DNA: TGTGCCAGCAGCTCCACGACAGGGGGCAGGCAGCCCCAGCATTTT. It codes for CASSSTTGGRQPQHF.

This clonotype was counted once. The V call is TRBV2, the J call TRBJ2-7, with D perhaps TRBD1 (5 bases). V was trimmed by 10 bases and J by 0 bases, leaving 10 bases between them. Germline CDR1 reads SNHLY; CDR2 reads FYNNEI. The CDR3 extends over 12 amino acids. In DNA form, the CDR3 reads TGTGCCAATGGACAAGTCTCCTACGAGCAGTACTTC. Encoded protein: CANGQVSYEQYF.

The chain uses TRBV4-1 and TRBJ1-2; D might be TRBD1 (5 bases). CDR3 length: 18 residues. Germline V lookup: CDR1 MGHRA, CDR2 YSYEKL. V lost 1 base and J 5 bases, leaving 23 bases between the germline ends. As DNA, the CDR3 is TGCGCCAGCAGCCAAGGCTTAGCGGAGACAGTTGGGCGATATGGCTACACCTTC. Amino acid sequence: CASSQGLAETVGRYGYTF.

The CDR3 is CASSQVFPGNTIYF. DNA for the CDR3: TGCGCCAGCAGCCAAGTCTTCCCTGGAAACACCATATATTTT. V usage is TRBV4-1 and J usage is TRBJ1-3, with D hard to call. CDR1 MGHRA and CDR2 YSYEKL come from the germline V gene. Trimming stripped 1 base from V and 2 bases from J, with 6 bases between. The CDR3 loop spans 14 amino acids.

V and J are TRBV29-1 and TRBJ2-4; D is perhaps TRBD2 (6 bases). The J call could be wrong; TRBJ2-7 is a better fit for the DNA end. CDR3 length: 13 amino acids. Germline CDR1 SQVTM, CDR2 ANQGSEA. The CDR3 reads CSVVPSAAYEQYF. The CDR3 nucleotides read TGCAGCGTCGTTCCTAGCGCTGCCTACGAGCAGTACTTC.

This clonotype has a handful of counts. CDR3 amino acids: CASSEPISLGETQYF. The DNA for the CDR3 is TGTGCCAGCAGTGAGCCCATTTCCCTTGGGGAGACCCAGTACTTC. The rearrangement uses TRBV25-1 and TRBJ2-5, with D uncertain. The CDR3 has 15 amino acids. From germline, CDR1 is MGHDK and CDR2 SYGVNS. Between the trimmed V and J ends, which lost 3 bases and 5 bases, there was a span of 16 bases.

This clonotype was observed once. The chain carries TRBV11-2 and TRBJ2-2; possible D gene TRBD1, 6 bases. The CDR3 is made up of 13 amino acids. Germline lookup yields CDR1 SGHAT and CDR2 FQNNGV. The ends were cut back, 9 bases at V and 1 base at J, with 9 bases in the middle. CDR3: CARMGQNTGELFF. DNA of the CDR3: TGTGCCAGGATGGGACAGAACACCGGGGAGCTGTTTTTT.